One and the same sample provided the 20 T cell receptor beta chains below, sequenced in a study of Graves' ophthalmopathy and Graves' hyperthyroidism. Using RNA transcripts, the TCR beta CDR3 regions were amplified. HTBI-primed first-round RT-PCR preceded second-round multiplex PCR. In TCRdb, the multiplex PCR reads were re-called with MiXCR into one record per CDR3 protein. The table has a few hundred thousand distinct CDR3 sequences, under 45% seen once; the top ten hold 4% to 5%. Sample: peripheral blood or thyroid tissue (not recorded which). The receptors come from an adult man with Graves' hyperthyroidism.

For this clonotype: No conserved phenylalanine or tryptophan is present at the end of the CDR3, so a read error is the likely explanation. The chain recombines TRBV7-9 with TRBJ2-5, with D possibly TRBD2 on 6 matching bases. The tail of the sequence fits TRBJ2-7 better, so the J call may be wrong. In germline, CDR1 is SEHNR, CDR2 FQNEAQ (reference sequence). The CDR3 length is 13 residues. CDR3 in DNA: TGTGCCAGCAGTCCCGGGGGTACCTACGAGCAGTACTCC. Its protein product is CASSPGGTYEQYS.

Regarding this clonotype: This may be a read error, as it is one base from a much larger clone. The V gene is TRBV7-6, the J gene TRBJ2-7; D ambiguous. This CDR3 is built from 15 residues. CDR1 SGHVS and CDR2 FNYEAQ come from the germline V gene. V was pared by 5 bases and J by 0 bases, with 14 bases between. The CDR3 region is CASSRPDRSSYEQYF. The CDR3 DNA reads TGTGCCAGCAGCCGTCCTGATCGGAGCTCCTACGAGCAGTACTTC.

This clonotype showed up just a few times. This chain links TRBV25-1 with TRBJ2-5; TRBD2 agrees at 9 bases. Germline CDR1 MGHDK, CDR2 SYGVNS. CDR3 length equals 18 residues. V was pared by 1 base and J by 5 bases, with 14 bases of the junction left unmatched. In DNA, the CDR3 is TGTGCCAGCAGTGAATCACGCAGCCCAGCGGGAGGAATGGAGACCCAGTACTTC. Residues: CASSESRSPAGGMETQYF.

In this sample, this clonotype turned up a few times. The genes are TRBV6-5 and TRBJ2-2; 8 nucleotides agree with TRBD2. CDR3 length: 15 residues. Germline V lookup: CDR1 MNHEY, CDR2 SVGAGI. Losses at the gene ends were 4 bases for V and 5 bases for J; bases not matched to a gene: 6. In nucleotides, the CDR3 is TGTGCCAGCAGTTGGGGACTAGTGGAAACCGGGGAGCTGTTTTTT. Translation gives CASSWGLVETGELFF.

This clonotype was recorded at least ten times. The chain couples TRBV7-8 to TRBJ1-4; no clear D gene. The CDR3 sequence is 12 residues long. Trimming pared 5 bases from V and 3 bases from J, leaving 4 bases between. Germline V gene lookup returns CDR1 SGHVS and CDR2 FQNEAQ. CDR3 loop: CASSPPNEKLFF. The CDR3 nucleotides are TGTGCCAGCAGCCCGCCTAATGAAAAACTGTTTTTT.

The genes are TRBV10-3 and TRBJ1-1, with D perhaps matching TRBD1 (5 bases). Germline CDR1 ENHRY, CDR2 SYGVKD. Trimming stripped 0 bases from V and 7 bases from J, with 9 bases between. The CDR3 contains 13 residues. The DNA for the CDR3 is TGTGCCATCAGTGAGTCAGGGACGCTTGAAGCTTTCTTT. Its translation: CAISESGTLEAFF.

This clonotype has a count of ten or more. This chain links TRBV10-3 with TRBJ1-6; 7 bases fit TRBD1. V dropped 0 bases and J dropped 5; count of bases not matched to a gene: 1. The germline V gene encodes CDR1 ENHRY and CDR2 SYGVKD. The CDR3 spans 15 residues. CDR3 sequence reads: CAISESGTDNSPLHF. The DNA for the CDR3 is TGTGCCATCAGTGAGTCGGGGACAGATAATTCACCCCTCCACTTT.

This clonotype was observed at least ten times. The rearrangement joins TRBV19 to TRBJ1-1; D is possibly TRBD1 (5 bases). Trimming took off 6 bases at V and 3 bases at J, with 20 bases between the two ends. Germline-derived CDR1 and CDR2 are LNHDA and SQIVND (reference sequence). This CDR3 is 16 amino acids long. CDR3 nucleotide sequence: TGTGCCAGTAGCACTCCCCTTCCAGGGTTGGACACTGAAGCTTTCTTT. Protein sequence: CASSTPLPGLDTEAFF.

The V gene is TRBV5-1, the J gene TRBJ2-1; TRBD1 matches 7 bases. The CDR3 totals 13 residues. J gave up 4 bases and V 5 bases, and 3 bases lay outside the gene matches. Germline-derived CDR1 and CDR2 are SGHRS and YFSETQ. The CDR3 protein is CASRWTGYNEQFF. CDR3 sequence (DNA): TGCGCCAGCAGATGGACAGGATACAATGAGCAGTTCTTC.

The genes are TRBV10-3 and TRBJ2-5; 9 bases map to TRBD2. The CDR3 contains 15 residues. Trimming at V came to 0 bases and at J to 5 bases, leaving 4 bases not matched to a gene. CDR1 and CDR2 (germline): ENHRY, SYGVKD. The CDR3 loop reads CAISESSSGDETQYF. CDR3 DNA sequence: TGTGCCATCAGTGAGTCTTCTAGCGGGGACGAGACCCAGTACTTC.

There are a few counts of this clonotype. The CDR3 is CASSQVPASGGFPYEQYF. Here the CDR3 DNA reads TGTGCCAGCAGCCAAGTTCCGGCTAGCGGGGGGTTTCCCTACGAGCAGTACTTC. The rearrangement links TRBV7-2 to TRBJ2-7; 11 nucleotides match TRBD2. Germline V gene data show CDR1 as SGHTA and CDR2 as FQGNSA. The V and J ends lost 5 bases and 2 bases, in that order; junction bases with no gene match: 14. The CDR3 is 18 amino acids.

In the case of this clonotype: This may be a read error, as it is one base from a much larger clone. The chain combines TRBV12-3 or TRBV12-4 with TRBJ1-1; no clear D. CDR3 length equals 14 residues. V lost 5 bases to trimming and J lost 1 base, with 11 bases between them. The CDR3 here is CASSLTASNTEAFF. The DNA for the CDR3 is TGTGCCAGCAGTCTCACCGCATCGAACACTGAAGCTTTCTTT.

Points on this clonotype: Relative to the germline gene, one junction end is altered; a read error may explain this. The V call is TRBV9, the J call TRBJ2-6, with unresolved D. This CDR3 contains 8 residues. Germline V gene data show CDR1 as SGDLS and CDR2 as YYNGEE. CDR3 residues: CASSVMTF. For the CDR3, the DNA is TGTGCCAGCAGCGTCATGACTTTC.

This clonotype was observed at least ten times. The chain is built from TRBV9 and TRBJ2-7; TRBD1 matches 10 bases. This CDR3 is built from 14 residues. In germline, CDR1 is SGDLS, CDR2 YYNGEE. Losses at the gene ends were 2 bases for V and 4 bases for J; bases not matched to a gene: 3. CDR3 protein: CASSVGTGAYEQYF. The CDR3 DNA reads as TGTGCCAGCAGCGTCGGGACAGGGGCATACGAGCAGTACTTC.

This clonotype was counted many times. The rearrangement links TRBV9 to TRBJ1-2; no firm D call. Between the trimmed V and J ends, which lost 0 bases and 5 bases, there was a span of 5 bases. The V gene's germline CDR1 is SGDLS and CDR2 YYNGEE. This CDR3 has 12 residues. The chain's CDR3 is CASSVDQYGYTF. CDR3 bases: TGTGCCAGCAGCGTAGATCAGTATGGCTACACCTTC. Looking up the rest from reference TRBV9 and TRBJ1-2 gives the full variable domain: DSGVTQTPKHLITATGQRVTLRCSPRSGDLSVYWYQQSLDQGLQFLIQYYNGEERAKGNILERFSAQQFPDLHSELNLSSLELGDSALYFCASSVDQYGYTFGSGTRLTVV.

The rearrangement uses TRBV20-1 and TRBJ1-1; D gene unclear. Germline CDR1 reads DFQATT; CDR2 reads SNEGSKA (reference sequence). This CDR3 comprises 8 residues. The V end was cut by 5 bases, the J end by 10 bases, with 5 bases between. CDR3 residues: CSAEAAFF. The CDR3 nucleotides read TGCAGTGCTGAGGCAGCTTTCTTT.

This clonotype was detected many times. The CDR3 DNA follows: TGTGCCATCACTGCAGACATGGACAACACTGAAGCTTTCTTT. Translated, it gives CAITADMDNTEAFF. The V call is TRBV10-3, the J call TRBJ1-1; no definite D call. V lost 7 bases and J lost 2, with 14 bases in between. This CDR3 comprises 14 residues. Germline V lookup: CDR1 ENHRY, CDR2 SYGVKD.

This clonotype showed up many times. Written as DNA, the CDR3 is TGCAGTGCTCCAGGCGGCTTGACAGGCTCATTCTATGGCTACACCTTC. Amino acids: CSAPGGLTGSFYGYTF. V and J are TRBV20-1 and TRBJ1-2, with TRBD1 as a possible D gene (6 bases). The CDR3 length is 16 residues. Trimming removed 5 bases from V and 4 bases from J, with 23 bases in between. CDR1 and CDR2 from the germline V gene are DFQATT and SNEGSKA (reference sequence).

This clonotype came up many times. The junction and the germline gene differ at one end; a read error may be behind it. The V and J genes are TRBV2 and TRBJ2-7; a weak D match, TRBD2 (5 bases). The CDR3 consists of 12 residues. CDR1 is SNHLY, CDR2 FYNNEI, per germline. In DNA form, the CDR3 reads TGTGCCAGCAGAGAAGAGGGCTACGAGCAGTACTTC. Protein sequence: CASREEGYEQYF.

This clonotype was found many times. This chain links TRBV9 with TRBJ1-3; a possible D gene is TRBD1 (6 bases). The germline CDR1 and CDR2 sequences are SGDLS and YYNGEE. The CDR3 covers 14 residues. With 3 bases removed from V and 4 bases from J, the gap between germline ends came to 11 bases. The CDR3 here is CASSGRDMGNTIYF. CDR3 DNA: TGTGCCAGCAGCGGCCGGGACATGGGAAACACCATATATTTT.